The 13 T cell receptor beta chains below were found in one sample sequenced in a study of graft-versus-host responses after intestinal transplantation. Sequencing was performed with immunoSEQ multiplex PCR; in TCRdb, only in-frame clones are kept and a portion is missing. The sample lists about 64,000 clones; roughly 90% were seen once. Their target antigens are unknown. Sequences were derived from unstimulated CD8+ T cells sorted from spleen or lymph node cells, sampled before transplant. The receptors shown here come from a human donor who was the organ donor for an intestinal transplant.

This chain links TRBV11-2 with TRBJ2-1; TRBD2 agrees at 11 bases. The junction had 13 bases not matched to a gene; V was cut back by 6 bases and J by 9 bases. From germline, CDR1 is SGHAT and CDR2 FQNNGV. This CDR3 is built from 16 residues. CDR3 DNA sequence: TGTGCCAGCAGTTTGCTAGCGGGAGGTCAGGGAGGTGAGCAGTTCTTC. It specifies CASSLLAGGQGGEQFF.

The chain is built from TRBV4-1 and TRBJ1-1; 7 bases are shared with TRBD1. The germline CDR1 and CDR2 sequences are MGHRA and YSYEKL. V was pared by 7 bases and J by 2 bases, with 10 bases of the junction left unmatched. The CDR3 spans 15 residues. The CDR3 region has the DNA TGCGCCAGCACCCTAATGGGACAGCCAAACACTGAAGCTTTCTTT. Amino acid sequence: CASTLMGQPNTEAFF.

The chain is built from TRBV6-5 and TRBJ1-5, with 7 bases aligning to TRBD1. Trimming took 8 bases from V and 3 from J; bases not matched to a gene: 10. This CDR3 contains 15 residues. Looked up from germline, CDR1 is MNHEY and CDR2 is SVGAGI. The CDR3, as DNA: TGTGCCAGCGGGTCGGTCAGGGGGAACAATCAGCCCCAGCATTTT. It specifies CASGSVRGNNQPQHF.

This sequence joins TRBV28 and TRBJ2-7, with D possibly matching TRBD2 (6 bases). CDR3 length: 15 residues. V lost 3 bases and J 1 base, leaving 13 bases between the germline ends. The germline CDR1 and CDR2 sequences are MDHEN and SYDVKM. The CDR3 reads CASSFRGRPSYEQYF. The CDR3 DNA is TGTGCCAGCAGTTTTCGGGGGAGGCCTTCCTACGAGCAGTACTTC.

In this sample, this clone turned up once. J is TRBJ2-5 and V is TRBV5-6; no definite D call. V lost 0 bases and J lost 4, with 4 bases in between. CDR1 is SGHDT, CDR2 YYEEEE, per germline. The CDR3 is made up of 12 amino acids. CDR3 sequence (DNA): TGTGCCAGCAGCTTGGGTCTAGAGACCCAGTACTTC. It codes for CASSLGLETQYF.

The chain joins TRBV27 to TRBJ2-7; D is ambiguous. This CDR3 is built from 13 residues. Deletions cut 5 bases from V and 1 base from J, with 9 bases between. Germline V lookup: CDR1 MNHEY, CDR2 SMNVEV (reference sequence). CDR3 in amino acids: CASSPTVSYEQYF. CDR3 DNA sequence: TGTGCCAGCAGTCCCACAGTATCCTACGAGCAGTACTTC.

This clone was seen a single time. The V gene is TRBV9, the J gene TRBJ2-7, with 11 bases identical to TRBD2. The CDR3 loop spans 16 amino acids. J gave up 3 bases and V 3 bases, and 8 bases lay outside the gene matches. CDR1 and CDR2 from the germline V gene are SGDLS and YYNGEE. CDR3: CASSAGGGTSGYEQYF. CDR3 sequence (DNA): TGTGCCAGCAGCGCAGGTGGTGGGACTAGCGGCTACGAGCAGTACTTC.

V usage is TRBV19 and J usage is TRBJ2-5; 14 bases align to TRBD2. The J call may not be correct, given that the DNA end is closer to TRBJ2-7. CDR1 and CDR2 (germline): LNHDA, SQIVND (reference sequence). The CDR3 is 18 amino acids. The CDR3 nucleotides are TGTGCCAGTAGTTTAACGGGACTAGCGGGAGATTTTGGCTACGAGCAGTACTTC. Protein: CASSLTGLAGDFGYEQYF.

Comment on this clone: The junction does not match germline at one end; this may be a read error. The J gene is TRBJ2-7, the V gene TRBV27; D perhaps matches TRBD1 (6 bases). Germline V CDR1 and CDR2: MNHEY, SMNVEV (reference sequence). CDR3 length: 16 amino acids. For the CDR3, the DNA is TGTGCCAGCAGTTCCTTTCTTGTGACAGGTCCCTACGGGCAGTACTTC. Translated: CASSSFLVTGPYGQYF.

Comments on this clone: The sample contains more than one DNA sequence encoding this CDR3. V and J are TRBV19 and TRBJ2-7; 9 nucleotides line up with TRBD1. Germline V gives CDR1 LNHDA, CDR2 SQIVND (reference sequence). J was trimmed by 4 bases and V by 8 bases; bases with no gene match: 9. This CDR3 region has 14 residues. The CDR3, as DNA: TGTGCCAGTTCACCCGGGACAGGGAGTTACGAGCAGTACTTC. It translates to CASSPGTGSYEQYF.

CDR3 protein: CASSGGWTEAFF. The CDR3 nucleotides read TGTGCCAGCAGCGGGGGGTGGACTGAAGCTTTCTTT. V and J are TRBV7-9 and TRBJ1-1; D may be TRBD1 (5 bases). The germline gives CDR1 SEHNR, CDR2 FQNEAQ (reference sequence). This CDR3 has 12 amino acids. The ends were cut back, 5 bases at V and 5 bases at J, with 9 bases in the middle.

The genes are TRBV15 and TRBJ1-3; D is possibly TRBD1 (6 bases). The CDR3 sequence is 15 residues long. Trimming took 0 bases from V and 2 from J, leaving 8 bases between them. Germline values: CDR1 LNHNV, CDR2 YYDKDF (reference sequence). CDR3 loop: CATSRDRQAGNTIYF. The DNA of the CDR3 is TGTGCCACCAGCAGAGATCGACAGGCTGGAAACACCATATATTTT.

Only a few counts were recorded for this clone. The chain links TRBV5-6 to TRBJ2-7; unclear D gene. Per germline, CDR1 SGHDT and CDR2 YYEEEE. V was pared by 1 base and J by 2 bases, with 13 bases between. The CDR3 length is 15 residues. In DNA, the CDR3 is TGTGCCAGCAGCTTGTTTAGAGGTTTCCCCTACGAGCAGTACTTC. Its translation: CASSLFRGFPYEQYF.